The sequence of this T cell receptor (beta chain) was determined in a study of early T cells in non-severe SARS-CoV-2 infection. Overall study findings and caveats: Anti-spike CD8 responses were favored in VDJdb matching, and private and CD4 specificities were missed.

TCRdb re-analysed the 5' RACE reads in MiXCR, keeping a single row per CDR3 protein. This table has fewer than 40,000 distinct CDR3 sequences, approximately 5% appearing once. This clonotype has at least ten counts. The antigen remains undetermined. From germline, CDR1 is SEHNR and CDR2 FQNEAQ (reference sequence). Trimming left V 0 bases short and J 0 bases short, with 11 bases between. The CDR3 consists of 16 residues. The rearrangement joins TRBV7-9 to TRBJ1-1; tentative D call: TRBD1 (5 bases). Material for sequencing was whole blood. The origin of this receptor is an adult who was a healthcare worker with PCR-confirmed SARS-CoV-2 infection or an uninfected control (not recorded which). The CDR3 sequence: CASSLAQGRVNTEAFF. In DNA, the CDR3 is TGTGCCAGCAGCTTAGCGCAGGGCAGGGTGAACACTGAAGCTTTCTTT.